This TCR beta chain was found in a study of blood T cells in healthy people across ages. Whole-study findings and limits: Unsorted PBMCs ruled out conclusive naive versus antigen-experienced comparison. The long-lived group displayed more naive CD4+ cells, plus higher diversity, than the aged donors did.

The CDR3 totals 14 residues. V lost 7 bases and J lost 8; bases outside the gene matches: 4. Per the germline V gene, CDR1 is SNHLY and CDR2 is FYNNEI. Donors were systemically healthy Caucasian individuals from Russia aged roughly 6 to 95 years. Sample-barcoded 5' priming and a J-beta primer mix drove a second PCR of roughly 6 to 12 cycles. TCRdb recomputed calls from the 5' RACE reads with MiXCR, one row per CDR3 protein. This table holds fewer than 900,000 distinct CDR3 sequences, 43% found once. With respect to this clonotype: The antigen is not known.

Sequenced input: blood. The source of this sequence is a woman aged 55-70 years in good health. The rearrangement uses TRBV2 and TRBJ2-1, with 14 bases lining up with TRBD2. The CDR3 sequence is CASKGTSGGDEQFF. The CDR3 nucleotides read TGTGCCAGCAAAGGGACTAGCGGGGGTGATGAGCAGTTCTTC. Full variable domain (outside the CDR3, taken from reference TRBV2 and TRBJ2-1): EPEVTQTPSHQVTQMGQEVILRCVPISNHLYFYWYRQILGQKVEFLVSFYNNEISEKSEIFDDQFSVERPDGSNFTLKIRSTKLEDSAMYFCASKGTSGGDEQFFGPGTRLTVL.